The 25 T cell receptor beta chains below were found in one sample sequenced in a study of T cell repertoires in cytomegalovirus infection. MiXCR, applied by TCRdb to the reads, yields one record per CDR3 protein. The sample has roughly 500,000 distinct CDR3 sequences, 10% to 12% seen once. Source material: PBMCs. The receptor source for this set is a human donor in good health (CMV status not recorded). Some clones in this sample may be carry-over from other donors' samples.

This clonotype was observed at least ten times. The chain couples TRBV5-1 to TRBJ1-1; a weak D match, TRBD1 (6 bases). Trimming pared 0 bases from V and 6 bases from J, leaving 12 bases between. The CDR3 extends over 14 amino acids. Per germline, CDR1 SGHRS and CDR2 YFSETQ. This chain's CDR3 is CASSLAQGIPEAFF. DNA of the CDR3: TGCGCCAGCAGCTTGGCCCAGGGGATCCCTGAAGCTTTCTTT.

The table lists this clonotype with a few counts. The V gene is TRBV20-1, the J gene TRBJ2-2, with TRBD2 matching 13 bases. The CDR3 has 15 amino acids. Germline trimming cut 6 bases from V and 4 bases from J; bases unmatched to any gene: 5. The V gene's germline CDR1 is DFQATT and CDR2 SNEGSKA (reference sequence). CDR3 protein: CSAPGLAGVTGELFF. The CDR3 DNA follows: TGCAGTGCACCCGGACTAGCGGGGGTCACCGGGGAGCTGTTTTTT.

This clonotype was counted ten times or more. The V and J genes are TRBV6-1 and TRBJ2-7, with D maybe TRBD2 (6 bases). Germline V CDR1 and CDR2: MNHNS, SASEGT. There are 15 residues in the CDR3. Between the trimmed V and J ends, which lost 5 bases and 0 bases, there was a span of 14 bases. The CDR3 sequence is CASSTSGLYSYEQYF. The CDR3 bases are TGTGCCAGCAGTACATCGGGACTCTACTCCTACGAGCAGTACTTC.

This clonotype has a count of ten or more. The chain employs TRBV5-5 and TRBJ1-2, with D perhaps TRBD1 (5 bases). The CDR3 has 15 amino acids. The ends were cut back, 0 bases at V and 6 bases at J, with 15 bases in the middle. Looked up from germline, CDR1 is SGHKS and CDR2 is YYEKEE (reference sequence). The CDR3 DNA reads TGTGCCAGCAGCTTGGAAGAGGGGATTCCCCATGGCTACACCTTC. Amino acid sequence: CASSLEEGIPHGYTF.

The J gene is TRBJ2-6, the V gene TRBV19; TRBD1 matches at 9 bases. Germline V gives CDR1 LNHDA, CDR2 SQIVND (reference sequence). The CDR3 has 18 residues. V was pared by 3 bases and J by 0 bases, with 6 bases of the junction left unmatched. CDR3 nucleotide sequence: TGTGCCAGTAGTATGGGGGGGACAGGGAGCTCTGGGGCCAACGTCCTGACTTTC. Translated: CASSMGGTGSSGANVLTF.

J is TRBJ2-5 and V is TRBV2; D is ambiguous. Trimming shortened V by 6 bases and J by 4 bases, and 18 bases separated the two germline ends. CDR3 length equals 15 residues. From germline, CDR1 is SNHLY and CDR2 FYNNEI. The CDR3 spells CASSPRTILGETQYF. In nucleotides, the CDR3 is TGTGCCAGCAGCCCCCGGACCATACTGGGAGAGACCCAGTACTTC.

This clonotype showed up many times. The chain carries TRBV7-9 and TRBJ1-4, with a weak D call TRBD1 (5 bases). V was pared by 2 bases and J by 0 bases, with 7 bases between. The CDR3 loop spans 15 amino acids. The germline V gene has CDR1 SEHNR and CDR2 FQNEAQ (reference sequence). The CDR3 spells CASSLQGATNEKLFF. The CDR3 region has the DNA TGTGCCAGCAGCTTACAGGGTGCAACTAATGAAAAACTGTTTTTT.

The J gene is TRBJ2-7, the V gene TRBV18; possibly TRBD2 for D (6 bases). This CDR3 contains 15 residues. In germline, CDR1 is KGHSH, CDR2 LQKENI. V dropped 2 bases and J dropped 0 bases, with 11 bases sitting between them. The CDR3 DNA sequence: TGTGCCAGCTCACCAGCGGGACTTCACTCCTACGAGCAGTACTTC. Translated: CASSPAGLHSYEQYF.

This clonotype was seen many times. The CDR3: CASSSAGEYTGELFF. CDR3 DNA sequence: TGTGCCAGCAGCTCGGCGGGAGAGTACACCGGGGAGCTGTTTTTT. This chain links TRBV7-3 with TRBJ2-2; 7 bases match TRBD2. The CDR3 is 15 residues long. The trim removed 4 bases at V and 3 bases at J, leaving 5 bases unmatched. Germline loops: CDR1 SGHTA, CDR2 FQGTGA.

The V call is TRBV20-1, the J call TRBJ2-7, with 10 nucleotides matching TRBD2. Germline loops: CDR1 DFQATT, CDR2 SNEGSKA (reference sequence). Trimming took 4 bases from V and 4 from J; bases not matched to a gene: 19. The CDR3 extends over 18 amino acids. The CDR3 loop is CSANPTSGSKGRGYEQYF. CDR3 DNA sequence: TGCAGTGCTAATCCGACTAGCGGGTCTAAAGGGAGAGGTTACGAGCAGTACTTC.

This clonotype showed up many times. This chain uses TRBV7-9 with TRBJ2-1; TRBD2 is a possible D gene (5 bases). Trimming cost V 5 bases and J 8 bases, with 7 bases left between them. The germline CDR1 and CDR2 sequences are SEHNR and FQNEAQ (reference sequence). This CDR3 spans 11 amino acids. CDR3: CASSREYEQFF. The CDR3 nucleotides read TGTGCCAGCAGCCGGGAATATGAGCAGTTCTTC.

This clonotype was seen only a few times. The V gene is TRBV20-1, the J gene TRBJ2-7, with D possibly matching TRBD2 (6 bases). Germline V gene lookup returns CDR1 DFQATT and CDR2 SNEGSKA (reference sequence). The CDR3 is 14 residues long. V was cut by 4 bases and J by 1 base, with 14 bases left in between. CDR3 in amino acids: CSATVGDWSYEQYF. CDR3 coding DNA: TGCAGTGCTACCGTGGGGGACTGGTCCTACGAGCAGTACTTC.

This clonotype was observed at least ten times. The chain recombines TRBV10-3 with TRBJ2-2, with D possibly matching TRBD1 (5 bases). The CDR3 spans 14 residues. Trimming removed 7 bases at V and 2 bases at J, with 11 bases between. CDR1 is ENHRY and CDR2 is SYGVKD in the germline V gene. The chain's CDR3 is CAIKARDNTGELFF. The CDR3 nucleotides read TGTGCCATCAAAGCCAGGGATAACACCGGGGAGCTGTTTTTT.

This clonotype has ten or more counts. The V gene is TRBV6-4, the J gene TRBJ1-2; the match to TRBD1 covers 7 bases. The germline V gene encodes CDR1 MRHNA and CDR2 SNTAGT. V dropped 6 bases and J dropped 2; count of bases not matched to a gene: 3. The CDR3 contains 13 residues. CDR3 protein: CASSGDRNYGYTF. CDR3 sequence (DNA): TGTGCCAGCAGCGGGGACAGAAACTATGGCTACACCTTC.

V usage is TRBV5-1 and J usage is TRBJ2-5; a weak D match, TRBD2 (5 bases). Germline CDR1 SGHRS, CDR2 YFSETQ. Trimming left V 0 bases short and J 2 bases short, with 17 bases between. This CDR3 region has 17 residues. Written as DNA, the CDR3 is TGCGCCAGCAGCTTGGAGGTCCTCAGGCGGGTTCAAGAGACCCAGTACTTC. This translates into CASSLEVLRRVQETQYF.

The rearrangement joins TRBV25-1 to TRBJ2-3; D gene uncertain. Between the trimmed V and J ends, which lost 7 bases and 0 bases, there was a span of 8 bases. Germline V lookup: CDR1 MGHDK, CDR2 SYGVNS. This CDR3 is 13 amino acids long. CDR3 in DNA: TGTGCCAGCATACAATCTAGCACAGATACGCAGTATTTT. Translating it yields CASIQSSTDTQYF.

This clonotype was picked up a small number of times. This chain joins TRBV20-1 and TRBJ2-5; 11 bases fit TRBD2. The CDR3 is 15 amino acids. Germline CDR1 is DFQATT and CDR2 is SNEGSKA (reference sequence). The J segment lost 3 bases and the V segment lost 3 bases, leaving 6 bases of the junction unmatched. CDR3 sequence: CSARDELAGEETQYF. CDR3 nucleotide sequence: TGCAGTGCTAGGGACGAACTAGCGGGAGAAGAGACCCAGTACTTC.

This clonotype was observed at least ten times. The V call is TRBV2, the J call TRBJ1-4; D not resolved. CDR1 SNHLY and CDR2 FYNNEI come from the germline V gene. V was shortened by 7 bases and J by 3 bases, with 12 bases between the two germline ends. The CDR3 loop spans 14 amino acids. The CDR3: CASTPGPANEKLFF. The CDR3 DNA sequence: TGTGCCAGCACCCCGGGCCCCGCTAATGAAAAACTGTTTTTT.

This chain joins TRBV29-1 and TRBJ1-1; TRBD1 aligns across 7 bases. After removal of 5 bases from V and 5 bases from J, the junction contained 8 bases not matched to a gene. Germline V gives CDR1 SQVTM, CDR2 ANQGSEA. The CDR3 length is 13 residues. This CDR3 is CSVNRGGWTEAFF. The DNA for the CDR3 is TGCAGCGTTAACAGGGGAGGATGGACTGAAGCTTTCTTT.

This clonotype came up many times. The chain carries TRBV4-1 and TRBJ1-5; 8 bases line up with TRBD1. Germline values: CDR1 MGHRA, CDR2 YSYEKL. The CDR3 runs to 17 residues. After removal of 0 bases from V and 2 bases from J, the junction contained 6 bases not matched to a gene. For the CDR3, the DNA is TGCGCCAGCAGCCAAGATCCAGGGGGCTTTGGCAATCAGCCCCAGCATTTT. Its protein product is CASSQDPGGFGNQPQHF.

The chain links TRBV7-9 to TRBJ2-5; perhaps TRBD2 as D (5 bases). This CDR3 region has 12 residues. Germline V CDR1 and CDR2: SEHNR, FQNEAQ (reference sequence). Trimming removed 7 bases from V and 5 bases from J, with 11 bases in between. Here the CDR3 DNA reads TGTGCCAGCACCCCGGGAATGGAGACCCAGTACTTC. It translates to CASTPGMETQYF.

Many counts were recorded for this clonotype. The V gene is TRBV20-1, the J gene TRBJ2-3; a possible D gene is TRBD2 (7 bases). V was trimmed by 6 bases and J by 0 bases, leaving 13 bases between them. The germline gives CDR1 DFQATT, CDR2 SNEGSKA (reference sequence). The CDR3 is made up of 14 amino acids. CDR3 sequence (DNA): TGCAGTGCCCCCCCGGGGGGCAGCACAGATACGCAGTATTTT. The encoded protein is CSAPPGGSTDTQYF.

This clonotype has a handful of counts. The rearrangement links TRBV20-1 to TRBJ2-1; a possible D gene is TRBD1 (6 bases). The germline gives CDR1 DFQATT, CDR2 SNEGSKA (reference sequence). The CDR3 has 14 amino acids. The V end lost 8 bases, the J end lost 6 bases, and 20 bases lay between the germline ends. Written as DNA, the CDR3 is TGCAGTCCCGATAGGGGGTTCTTCGGCAATGAGCAGTTCTTC. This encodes CSPDRGFFGNEQFF.

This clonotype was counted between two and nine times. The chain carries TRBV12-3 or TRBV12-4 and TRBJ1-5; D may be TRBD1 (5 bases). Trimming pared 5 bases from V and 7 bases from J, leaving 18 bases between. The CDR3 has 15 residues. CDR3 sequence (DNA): TGTGCCAGCAGTCCCCACGTGGGCAAGGGGCAGCCCCAGCATTTT. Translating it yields CASSPHVGKGQPQHF.

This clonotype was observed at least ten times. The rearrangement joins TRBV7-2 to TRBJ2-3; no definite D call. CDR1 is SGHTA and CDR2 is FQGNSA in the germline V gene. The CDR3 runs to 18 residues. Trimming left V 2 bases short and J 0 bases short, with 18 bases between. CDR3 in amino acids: CASSLSRFGALSTDTQYF. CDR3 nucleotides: TGTGCCAGCAGCTTAAGCCGTTTCGGAGCCCTAAGCACAGATACGCAGTATTTT. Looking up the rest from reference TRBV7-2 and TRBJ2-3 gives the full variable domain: GAGVSQSPSNKVTEKGKDVELRCDPISGHTALYWYRQSLGQGLEFLIYFQGNSAPDKSGLPSDRFSAERTGGSVSTLTIQRTQQEDSAVYLCASSLSRFGALSTDTQYFGPGTRLTVL.